This T cell receptor (beta chain) appears in the sequencing data of a study of cytomegalovirus exposure and HLA in healthy donors. Germline lookup yields CDR1 SGHVS and CDR2 FNYEAQ. This CDR3 spans 17 amino acids. Trimming removed 2 bases at V and 6 bases at J, with 20 bases between. Use of 60 Vbeta and 13 Jbeta primers characterized the PCR. The assay was immunoSEQ multiplex PCR, and TCRdb's table has in-frame clones only and misses some. The repertoire has about 140,000 clones, around 79% of them found once; the top ten carry 1.3%. Donors were ostensibly healthy at sampling, although undocumented immune exposures were probable.

The clonotype was recovered from a woman aged 40-49 years in good health and CMV-seronegative. The chain combines TRBV7-6 with TRBJ1-5; D remains unclear. The sequenced material came from PBMCs. CDR3 loop: CASSLSGSSDQLQPQHF. CDR3 DNA: TGTGCCAGCAGCTTAAGCGGTTCGTCCGACCAACTTCAGCCCCAGCATTTT.